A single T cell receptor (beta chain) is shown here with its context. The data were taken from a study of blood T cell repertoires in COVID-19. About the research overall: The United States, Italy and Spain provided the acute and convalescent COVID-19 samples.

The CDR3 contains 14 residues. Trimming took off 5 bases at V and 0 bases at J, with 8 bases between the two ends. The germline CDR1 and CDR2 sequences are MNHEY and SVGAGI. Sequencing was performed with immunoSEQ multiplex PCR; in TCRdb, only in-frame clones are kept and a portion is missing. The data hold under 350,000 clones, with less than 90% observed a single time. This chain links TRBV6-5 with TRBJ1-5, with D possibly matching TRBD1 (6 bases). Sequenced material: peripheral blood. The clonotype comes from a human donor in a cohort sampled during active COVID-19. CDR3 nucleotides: TGTGCCAGCAGTAAGGACAGTAGCAATCAGCCCCAGCATTTT. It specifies CASSKDSSNQPQHF.